This T cell receptor (beta chain) was sequenced for a study of T cells in localized non-small cell lung cancer. Between the trimmed V and J ends, which lost 4 bases and 1 base, there was a span of 10 bases. From germline, CDR1 is LNHDA and CDR2 SQIVND (reference sequence). CDR3 length: 14 amino acids. The assay was immunoSEQ multiplex PCR, and TCRdb's table has in-frame clones only and misses some. The sample includes some 2,400 clones, about 31% of them seen just once. Study outcomes and limitations: Adjacent lung exhibited a median of 57 among the 100 most abundant tumor clones. Longer overall survival was associated with a higher density of T cells in the blood. The tumor had only one region sequenced, so heterogeneity remains possible.

In its sample, this clone is large (0.1 to 1%). What it binds is not known. The sequencing used normal lung tissue next to the tumor, collected before any cancer treatment. The clonotype originates from a female donor of 60 years or more with stage I squamous cell lung carcinoma. The chain joins TRBV19 to TRBJ1-1; the D is unclear. CDR3 loop: CASSTPHGNTEAFF. CDR3 sequence (DNA): TGTGCCAGTAGTACCCCACATGGGAACACTGAAGCTTTCTTT.